This is a list of T cell receptor beta chains from one sample in a study of OX40 agonist ivuxolimab in advanced cancers. Profiled with immunoSEQ multiplex PCR; TCRdb holds only in-frame clones, not every one. The table lists some 91,000 clones, around 87% of them singletons. The material sequenced was CD4+ or CD8+ T cells sorted from blood, taken in a trial of the OX40 agonist ivuxolimab. The receptor set was obtained from an adult with an advanced solid tumor such as melanoma, head and neck, liver or kidney cancer. Each CDR3 is given without its conserved first and last residue.

v_gene	j_gene	CDR3aa
TRBV15	TRBJ2-7	ATSPRTDYRSYEQY
TRBV30	TRBJ2-5	AWSERREETQY
TRBV5-1	TRBJ2-1	ASSLDRAGVNEQF
TRBV30	TRBJ2-1	AWAALAGPYNEQF
TRBV6-6	TRBJ2-5	ASSYDSGRAGETQY
TRBV6-1	TRBJ2-1	ASSDIGDEQF
TRBV19	TRBJ2-1	ASSKTGGDEQF
TRBV6-5	TRBJ2-5	ASSVRREETQY
TRBV14	TRBJ1-4	ASSQGQGYNEKLF
TRBV5-8	TRBJ1-6	ASSLAGADSYNSPLH
TRBV9	TRBJ1-6	ASSVFGRDSPLH
TRBV15	TRBJ2-2	ATSREIGQTPGELF
TRBV5-1	TRBJ2-2	ASSLAGGVNTGELF
TRBV4-1	TRBJ1-5	ASSQERGRQPQH
TRBV27	TRBJ2-3	ASSFTGALSAITDTQY
TRBV2	TRBJ2-2	ASSERFTGELF
TRBV21-1	TRBJ2-3	ASSKEGGGGTDTQY
TRBV19	TRBJ2-7	ASSITGTRSYEQY
TRBV2	TRBJ1-5	ASSARQGAFNQPQH
TRBV28	TRBJ1-1	ASTTGIRTEAF
TRBV28	TRBJ2-2	ASIDRVVTGELF
TRBV7-2	TRBJ2-2	ASSLEQGAGELF
TRBV6-5	TRBJ1-5	ASSYAFQPQH
TRBV15	TRBJ2-2	ATSSRQVTRELF
TRBV18	TRBJ2-5	ATQFDPIQETQY
TRBV4-1	TRBJ2-1	ASSQEYRVNEQF
TRBV27	TRBJ1-1	ASSLSRHQGAATEAF
TRBV5-1	TRBJ1-3	ASAREGAFQTGNTIY
TRBV5-1	TRBJ2-2	ASSLLPTGNTGELF
TRBV19	TRBJ1-1	ASSPPSGMPTEAF
TRBV18	TRBJ2-7	ASSANRDTSYEQY
TRBV14	TRBJ1-2	ASSQERTGRGYT
TRBV7-2	TRBJ2-1	ASSSQGSSYNEQF
TRBV2	TRBJ2-3	ASRDRTATGSDTQY
TRBV6-1	TRBJ1-5	ASSEQGLSNQPQH
TRBV28	TRBJ1-1	ASSLIRGPSGGTEAF